The 24 T cell receptor beta chains below all came from one sample that was sequenced in a study of somatic mutations in cytotoxic T cells in rheumatoid arthritis. Clones were read by immunoSEQ multiplex PCR, and TCRdb kept only the in-frame ones, dropping some. In the table there are 16,000 or so clones, roughly three quarters of which are singletons. The sample comprised CD8+ T cells sorted from blood. Receptors originate from an adult with rheumatoid arthritis.

The rearrangement joins TRBV9 to TRBJ2-1; no firm D call. The CDR3 is made up of 16 amino acids. CDR1 and CDR2 from the germline V gene are SGDLS and YYNGEE. Trimming removed 3 bases from V and 0 bases from J, with 13 bases in between. This chain's CDR3 is CASSAARPGSYNEQFF. CDR3 DNA sequence: TGTGCCAGCAGCGCCGCCCGCCCGGGCTCCTACAATGAGCAGTTCTTC.

The V gene is TRBV27, the J gene TRBJ2-1; no firm D call. This CDR3 has 11 amino acids. The V gene lost 5 bases and the J gene lost 9 bases, with 8 bases spanning the gap. Germline CDR1 is MNHEY and CDR2 is SMNVEV (reference sequence). CDR3 protein: CASSSAAEQFF. The CDR3, as DNA: TGTGCCAGCAGTAGTGCGGCTGAGCAGTTCTTC.

The chain joins TRBV13 to TRBJ1-2, with 10 bases aligning to TRBD1. The CDR3 spans 15 residues. The germline gives CDR1 PRHDT, CDR2 FYEKMQ (reference sequence). V shed 6 bases, J shed 5 bases, and the junction held 9 bases outside the gene matches. The CDR3 sequence: CASSGYRTGGYGYTF. The CDR3 region has the DNA TGTGCCAGCAGTGGGTACAGGACAGGGGGATATGGCTACACCTTC. Full variable domain (missing parts from reference TRBV13 and TRBJ1-2): AAGVIQSPRHLIKEKRETATLKCYPIPRHDTVYWYQQGPGQDPQFLISFYEKMQSDKGSIPDRFSAQQFSDYHSELNMSSLELGDSALYFCASSGYRTGGYGYTFGSGTRLTVV.

The V gene is TRBV4-3, the J gene TRBJ2-5; D is ambiguous. Trimming cost V 3 bases and J 9 bases, with 17 bases left between them. Germline CDR1 and CDR2: LGHNA and YSLEER. This CDR3 is 14 amino acids long. In DNA, the CDR3 is TGCGCCAGCAGCCATTATCTAGAGACCCCACCCCAGTACTTC. Amino acids: CASSHYLETPPQYF.

This chain uses TRBV27 with TRBJ2-5; D perhaps matches TRBD2 (7 bases). CDR1 is MNHEY, CDR2 SMNVEV, per germline (reference sequence). Trimming pared 5 bases from V and 4 bases from J, leaving 17 bases between. This CDR3 has 15 amino acids. The CDR3 is CASSPRGAYGETQYF. Written as DNA, the CDR3 is TGTGCCAGCAGTCCTCGGGGGGCGTATGGAGAGACCCAGTACTTC.

The chain links TRBV10-2 to TRBJ1-1; 9 bases are a match to TRBD1. CDR1 and CDR2 (germline): WSHSY, SAAADI. The CDR3 is 16 residues long. J lost 0 bases, V lost 1 base, and 3 bases had no gene match. The CDR3 DNA reads as TGCGCCAGCAGTGAGTGGGGACAGGGACTGAACACTGAAGCTTTCTTT. This gives the protein CASSEWGQGLNTEAFF.

This rearrangement joins TRBV9 to TRBJ1-2; 7 positions agree with TRBD1. CDR1 is SGDLS, CDR2 YYNGEE, per germline. The J segment lost 4 bases and the V segment lost 4 bases, leaving 13 bases of the junction unmatched. This CDR3 is 16 amino acids long. This CDR3 is CASSLSWRDRLYGYTF. The CDR3, as DNA: TGTGCCAGCAGCCTCTCATGGCGGGACAGACTCTATGGCTACACCTTC.

The CDR3 coding sequence is TGTGCCAGCAGTTTATCAGGGGTAGAAGCTTTCTTT. It specifies CASSLSGVEAFF. V usage is TRBV27 and J usage is TRBJ1-1; a possible D gene is TRBD1 (5 bases). The germline CDR1 and CDR2 sequences are MNHEY and SMNVEV (reference sequence). This CDR3 is 12 amino acids long. Trimming removed 0 bases at V and 8 bases at J, with 7 bases between.

The chain combines TRBV4-3 with TRBJ1-2, with a possible D match to TRBD1 (6 bases). Trimming cost V 5 bases and J 4 bases, with 20 bases left between them. Per germline, CDR1 LGHNA and CDR2 YSLEER. There are 16 residues in the CDR3. This chain's CDR3 is CASSYEGSGQGYGYTF. The CDR3 DNA follows: TGCGCCAGCAGCTATGAGGGGTCGGGACAAGGCTATGGCTACACCTTC.

The chain links TRBV28 to TRBJ2-2; possibly TRBD2 for D (7 bases). This CDR3 has 16 amino acids. Germline lookup yields CDR1 MDHEN and CDR2 SYDVKM. Trimming left V 2 bases short and J 2 bases short, with 12 bases between. CDR3 bases: TGTGCCAGCAGTTTAATCACGGGGGGCAACACCGGGGAGCTGTTTTTT. Its translation: CASSLITGGNTGELFF.

This clone was observed a few times. The chain combines TRBV30 with TRBJ1-1; no reliable D call. Germline V gives CDR1 GTSNPN, CDR2 SVGIG (reference sequence). This CDR3 has 14 residues. The V gene lost 0 bases and the J gene lost 7 bases, with 15 bases spanning the gap. The CDR3 sequence: CAWSVGLEAIEAFF. DNA of the CDR3: TGTGCCTGGAGTGTGGGGTTAGAGGCGATTGAAGCTTTCTTT.

The gene calls are TRBV11-2 and TRBJ1-2; no reliable D call. The germline V and J ends were trimmed by 3 bases and 4 bases, with 18 bases remaining between them. The CDR3 is made up of 16 amino acids. Germline V lookup: CDR1 SGHAT, CDR2 FQNNGV. The CDR3 region is CASSLSPTPPRYGYTF. The CDR3 coding sequence is TGTGCCAGCAGCTTGAGCCCGACCCCACCTCGCTATGGCTACACCTTC.

The chain has TRBV28 and TRBJ1-2, with D possibly matching TRBD1 (6 bases). CDR3 length: 14 residues. The germline V gene has CDR1 MDHEN and CDR2 SYDVKM. The ends were cut back, 5 bases at V and 4 bases at J, with 14 bases in the middle. The CDR3 is CASSIPQGRYGYTF. As DNA, the CDR3 is TGTGCCAGCAGTATCCCGCAGGGGCGCTATGGCTACACCTTC.

V is TRBV19 and J is TRBJ2-7, with TRBD1 as a possible D gene (6 bases). Trimming left V 1 base short and J 2 bases short, with 9 bases between. The CDR3 spans 14 residues. Germline assignment: CDR1 LNHDA and CDR2 SQIVND (reference sequence). CDR3 amino acids: CASSIGQVPYEQYF. CDR3 in DNA: TGTGCCAGTAGTATAGGACAGGTACCCTACGAGCAGTACTTC.

This clone showed up just once. The chain recombines TRBV19 with TRBJ1-5, with a weak D call TRBD1 (6 bases). Germline CDR1 and CDR2: LNHDA and SQIVND (reference sequence). The CDR3 sequence is 15 residues long. Trimming removed 3 bases at V and 1 base at J, with 10 bases between. This CDR3 is CASSIGTRSNQPQHF. The CDR3 DNA is TGTGCCAGTAGTATTGGGACACGGAGCAATCAGCCCCAGCATTTT.

This sequence joins TRBV27 and TRBJ2-1; no firm D call. The V and J ends lost 3 bases and 3 bases respectively, with 6 bases between them. CDR1 is MNHEY, CDR2 SMNVEV, per germline (reference sequence). The CDR3 has 13 amino acids. The chain's CDR3 is CASSFSVYNEQFF. The CDR3 DNA is TGTGCCAGCAGTTTCTCAGTCTACAATGAGCAGTTCTTC.

The gene calls are TRBV5-5 and TRBJ2-7; D gene unclear. The CDR3 has 16 residues. CDR1 is SGHKS, CDR2 YYEKEE, per germline (reference sequence). The V end lost 6 bases, the J end lost 4 bases, and 23 bases lay between the germline ends. Here the CDR3 reads CASTFTPVGLRYEQYF. The CDR3, as DNA: TGTGCCAGCACCTTTACCCCCGTAGGGCTTCGGTACGAGCAGTACTTC.

Points on this clone: At one end the junction does not follow the germline gene, possibly because of a read error. This sequence joins TRBV19 and TRBJ2-1, with 7 bases that match TRBD2. Germline assignment: CDR1 LNHDA and CDR2 SQIVND (reference sequence). This CDR3 region has 15 residues. This CDR3 reads CASSTPGGWGNEQFF. CDR3 bases: TGTGCCAGCAGTACCCCGGGAGGATGGGGCAATGAGCAGTTCTTC.

J is TRBJ2-7 and V is TRBV10-2; 10 nucleotides agree with TRBD2. The ends lost 7 bases at V and 7 bases at J; junction bases unmatched: 7. This CDR3 is built from 13 residues. CDR1 is WSHSY and CDR2 is SAAADI in the germline V gene. The CDR3 protein is CASTAGGLDEQYF. The CDR3 DNA sequence: TGCGCCAGCACAGCGGGAGGGTTAGATGAGCAGTACTTC.

This clone is medium-sized in the sample. The chain is built from TRBV5-4 and TRBJ2-1; D gene ambiguous. Germline values: CDR1 SGHNT, CDR2 YYREEE (reference sequence). Between the trimmed V and J ends, which lost 3 bases and 14 bases, there was a span of 24 bases. CDR3 length: 15 amino acids. This CDR3 reads CASSSTNWEGLYEFF. CDR3 nucleotide sequence: TGTGCCAGCAGCTCGACCAATTGGGAAGGGCTGTATGAGTTCTTC.

The genes are TRBV7-9 and TRBJ2-1, with D possibly being TRBD1 (5 bases). The length of the CDR3 is 15 residues. Germline CDR1 is SEHNR and CDR2 is FQNEAQ (reference sequence). The V end lost 0 bases, the J end lost 2 bases, and 8 bases lay between the germline ends. CDR3 protein: CASSLAVQAYNEQFF. The CDR3 nucleotides read TGTGCCAGCAGCTTAGCGGTACAGGCCTACAATGAGCAGTTCTTC.

The rearrangement joins TRBV19 to TRBJ2-1; TRBD2 agrees at 10 bases. This CDR3 spans 15 amino acids. Trimming took 6 bases from V and 3 from J; bases not matched to a gene: 5. Germline V gene lookup returns CDR1 LNHDA and CDR2 SQIVND (reference sequence). The CDR3 loop is CASSLLAGDYNEQFF. CDR3 nucleotides: TGTGCCAGTAGCCTCCTAGCGGGAGACTACAATGAGCAGTTCTTC.

V usage is TRBV11-3 and J usage is TRBJ1-2; TRBD1 matches at 7 bases. The CDR3 sequence is 15 residues long. Per the germline V gene, CDR1 is SGHNT and CDR2 is YENEEA. Trimming at V came to 5 bases and at J to 2 bases, leaving 8 bases not matched to a gene. CDR3 nucleotides: TGTGCCAGCAGCCCACTTGGGACAGTAAACTATGGCTACACCTTC. As protein: CASSPLGTVNYGYTF.

The chain links TRBV19 to TRBJ1-5; the D is unclear. The CDR3 has 17 residues. The V end lost 3 bases, the J end lost 0 bases, and 15 bases lay between the germline ends. Germline assignment: CDR1 LNHDA and CDR2 SQIVND (reference sequence). As DNA, the CDR3 is TGTGCCAGTAGTATGGGTTTAGGCGAATATAGCAATCAGCCCCAGCATTTT. Protein product: CASSMGLGEYSNQPQHF.